These 4 T cell receptor beta chains originate from one sample sequenced in a study of blood T cell repertoires in COVID-19. Sequenced by immunoSEQ multiplex PCR; TCRdb stores in-frame clones only, minus some. The repertoire consists of around 80,000 clones, with around 86% occurring once and the leading ten covering 27%. Sample: peripheral blood. The receptors were gathered from a human donor in a cohort sampled during active COVID-19.

The chain couples TRBV9 to TRBJ2-2, with TRBD1 as a possible D gene (8 bases). Germline V gene lookup returns CDR1 SGDLS and CDR2 YYNGEE. The ends were cut back, 4 bases at V and 9 bases at J, with 19 bases in the middle. This CDR3 contains 15 residues. In DNA form, the CDR3 reads TGTGCCAGCAGCCCCCTGGACAGGGAGGGCCGGGAGCTGTTTTTT. As protein: CASSPLDREGRELFF.

The rearrangement joins TRBV7-2 to TRBJ1-3; tentatively, D is TRBD1 (5 bases). V lost 1 base to trimming and J lost 0 bases, with 10 bases between them. Germline V lookup: CDR1 SGHTA, CDR2 FQGNSA. This CDR3 region has 16 residues. The CDR3 DNA is TGTGCCAGCAGCTTAGGGACACCGAACTCTGGAAACACCATATATTTT. Amino acid sequence: CASSLGTPNSGNTIYF. Full variable domain (outside the CDR3, taken from reference TRBV7-2 and TRBJ1-3): GAGVSQSPSNKVTEKGKDVELRCDPISGHTALYWYRQSLGQGLEFLIYFQGNSAPDKSGLPSDRFSAERTGGSVSTLTIQRTQQEDSAVYLCASSLGTPNSGNTIYFGEGSWLTVV.

The genes are TRBV30 and TRBJ2-1; D is ambiguous. V was shortened by 7 bases and J by 1 base, with 8 bases between the two germline ends. This CDR3 region has 12 residues. Germline CDR1 and CDR2: GTSNPN and SVGIG (reference sequence). CDR3 sequence: CASTGSYNEQFF. CDR3 sequence (DNA): TGTGCCTCTACCGGTTCCTACAATGAGCAGTTCTTC.

The J gene is TRBJ1-2, the V gene TRBV18; tentative D call: TRBD1 (5 bases). This CDR3 region has 14 residues. Germline-derived CDR1 and CDR2 are KGHSH and LQKENI. Between the trimmed V and J ends, which lost 5 bases and 3 bases, there was a span of 13 bases. This CDR3 reads CASSSQQAHYGYTF. CDR3 nucleotide sequence: TGTGCCAGCTCAAGTCAACAGGCTCACTATGGCTACACCTTC.